Each of the 8 T cell receptor beta chains below was sequenced from the same sample in a study of blood T cell repertoires in COVID-19. TCRdb's table, derived via immunoSEQ multiplex PCR, lists solely in-frame clones and lacks some. The sample shows 300,000 to 400,000 clones, around 90% of them seen only once. Specimen: PBMCs or T cells enriched from blood (not recorded which). These receptors originate from a man aged 25-40 years who had recovered from COVID-19.

The chain recombines TRBV12-3 or TRBV12-4 with TRBJ2-4, with TRBD2 matching over 7 bases. The length of the CDR3 is 13 residues. The V gene end was trimmed by 2 bases and the J gene end by 6 bases; junction bases not matched to a gene: 1. DNA for the CDR3: TGTGCCAGCAGTTTAAGGGAGGGAAACATTCAGTACTTC. Translation gives CASSLREGNIQYF.

This clone occurred once. The gene calls are TRBV4-1 and TRBJ2-5; 8 nucleotides match TRBD2. Germline V CDR1 and CDR2: MGHRA, YSYEKL. The V and J ends lost 0 bases and 1 base, in that order; junction bases with no gene match: 7. The CDR3 sequence is 17 residues long. CDR3 residues: CASSQDLLAELQETQYF. The CDR3 coding sequence is TGCGCCAGCAGCCAAGATCTACTAGCGGAGCTCCAAGAGACCCAGTACTTC.

The genes are TRBV3-1 (or the pseudogene TRBV3-2) and TRBJ1-1, with 7 nucleotides matching TRBD1. The CDR3 has 14 residues. V dropped 2 bases and J dropped 8; count of bases not matched to a gene: 8. Germline CDR1 and CDR2: LGHDT and YNNKEL (reference sequence). CDR3 coding DNA: TGTGCCAGCAGCCAACCCGGGACAGATATCGAAGCTTTCTTT. Translated: CASSQPGTDIEAFF.

The rearrangement links TRBV24-1 to TRBJ2-1; 9 bases align to TRBD2. CDR1 KGHDR and CDR2 SFDVKD come from the germline V gene. The CDR3 consists of 15 residues. V was pared by 5 bases and J by 8 bases, with 9 bases of the junction left unmatched. The CDR3 bases are TGTGCCACCAGTGGACTAGCGGATGGCCTTTATGAGCAGTTCTTC. It yields the protein CATSGLADGLYEQFF.

V and J are TRBV20-1 and TRBJ2-5; 7 bases are shared with TRBD2. Per germline, CDR1 DFQATT and CDR2 SNEGSKA (reference sequence). The length of the CDR3 is 14 residues. J gave up 5 bases and V 3 bases, and 9 bases lay outside the gene matches. CDR3 sequence (DNA): TGCAGTGCTAGTACGGCTAGCGGCCTGGAGACCCAGTACTTC. This sequence encodes CSASTASGLETQYF.

The chain is built from TRBV19 and TRBJ1-5; weak D call: TRBD1 (5 bases). This CDR3 contains 17 residues. CDR1 and CDR2 (germline): LNHDA, SQIVND (reference sequence). Trimming took 4 bases from V and 0 from J, leaving 16 bases between them. The DNA of the CDR3 is TGTGCCAGTAGTACTCGGTTGTGGGGGGATAGCAATCAGCCCCAGCATTTT. Amino acid sequence: CASSTRLWGDSNQPQHF.

A word on this clone: The sample carries other DNA sequences with the same CDR3. The J gene is TRBJ2-7, the V gene TRBV11-2, with D possibly matching TRBD1 (5 bases). CDR1 and CDR2 from the germline V gene are SGHAT and FQNNGV. The CDR3 is made up of 12 amino acids. V lost 5 bases and J lost 4, with 9 bases in between. The CDR3 region is CASSAQGYEQYF. The CDR3 nucleotides read TGTGCCAGCAGCGCGCAGGGATACGAGCAGTACTTC.

This clone has only one observation. This rearrangement joins TRBV5-5 to TRBJ1-4; 8 positions match TRBD1. Germline V gives CDR1 SGHKS, CDR2 YYEKEE (reference sequence). J gave up 1 base and V 4 bases, and 3 bases lay outside the gene matches. The CDR3 runs 15 residues. CDR3 in amino acids: CASSQQGGTNEKLFF. In nucleotides, the CDR3 is TGTGCCAGCAGCCAACAGGGGGGAACTAATGAAAAACTGTTTTTT.